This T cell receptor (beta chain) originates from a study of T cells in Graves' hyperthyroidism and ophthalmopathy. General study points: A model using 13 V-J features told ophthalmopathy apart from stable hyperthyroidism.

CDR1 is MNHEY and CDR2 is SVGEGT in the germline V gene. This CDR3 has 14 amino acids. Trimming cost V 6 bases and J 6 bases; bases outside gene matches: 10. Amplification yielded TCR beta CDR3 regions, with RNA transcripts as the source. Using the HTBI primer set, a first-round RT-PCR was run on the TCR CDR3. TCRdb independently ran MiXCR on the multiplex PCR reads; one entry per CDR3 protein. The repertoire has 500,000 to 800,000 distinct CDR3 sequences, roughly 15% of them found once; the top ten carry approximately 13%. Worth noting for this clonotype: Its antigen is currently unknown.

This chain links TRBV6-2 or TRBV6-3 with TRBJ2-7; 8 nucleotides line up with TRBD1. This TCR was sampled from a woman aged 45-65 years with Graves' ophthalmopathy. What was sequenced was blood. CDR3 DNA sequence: TGTGCCAGCAGGACCCAGGGGGCGCGGGGCGAGCAGTACTTC. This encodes CASRTQGARGEQYF.